This T cell receptor (beta chain) was sequenced during a study of T cells in Graves' hyperthyroidism and ophthalmopathy. Overall study: At initial diagnosis, before any treatment had begun, peripheral blood was obtained. Study results and limitations: Most expanded thyroid clonotypes above 0.001 recurred in blood. Ophthalmopathy was separated from stable hyperthyroidism by a 13 V-J model.

This clonotype has a count of ten or more. As yet, its antigen is unknown. Using RNA transcripts as the source, TCR beta CDR3 regions were amplified. Carried out on the TCR CDR3, a first-round RT-PCR used the HTBI primer set. TCRdb ran MiXCR on the multiplex PCR reads and lists one entry per CDR3 protein. The sample records about 110,000 distinct CDR3 sequences, approximately 16% being singletons. Recently diagnosed hyperthyroidism of less than 2 months' duration affected patients aged 18 to 65. This CDR3 has 15 amino acids. Germline-derived CDR1 and CDR2 are SGHKS and YYEKEE (reference sequence). V gave up 3 bases and J gave up 2 bases; unmatched junction bases: 2.

V gene TRBV5-5 combines with J gene TRBJ2-2; 9 nucleotides line up with TRBD2. Material: blood. The sequence was collected from a woman aged 45-65 years with Graves' hyperthyroidism. CDR3 sequence reads: CASSSGLANTGELFF. The CDR3 nucleotides are TGTGCCAGCAGCTCGGGACTAGCAAACACCGGGGAGCTGTTTTTT.